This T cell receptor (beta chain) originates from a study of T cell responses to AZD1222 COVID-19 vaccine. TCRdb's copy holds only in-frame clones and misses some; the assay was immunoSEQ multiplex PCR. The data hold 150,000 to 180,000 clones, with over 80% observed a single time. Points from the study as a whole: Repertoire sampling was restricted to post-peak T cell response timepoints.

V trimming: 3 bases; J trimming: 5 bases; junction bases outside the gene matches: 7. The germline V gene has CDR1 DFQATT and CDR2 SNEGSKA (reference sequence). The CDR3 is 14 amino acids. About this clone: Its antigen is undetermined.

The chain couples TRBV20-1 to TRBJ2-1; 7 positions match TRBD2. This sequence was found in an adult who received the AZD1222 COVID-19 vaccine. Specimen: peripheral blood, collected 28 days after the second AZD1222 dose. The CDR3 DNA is TGCAGTGCTAGTCCTAGCGGTTCGCACAATGAGCAGTTCTTC. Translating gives CSASPSGSHNEQFF.